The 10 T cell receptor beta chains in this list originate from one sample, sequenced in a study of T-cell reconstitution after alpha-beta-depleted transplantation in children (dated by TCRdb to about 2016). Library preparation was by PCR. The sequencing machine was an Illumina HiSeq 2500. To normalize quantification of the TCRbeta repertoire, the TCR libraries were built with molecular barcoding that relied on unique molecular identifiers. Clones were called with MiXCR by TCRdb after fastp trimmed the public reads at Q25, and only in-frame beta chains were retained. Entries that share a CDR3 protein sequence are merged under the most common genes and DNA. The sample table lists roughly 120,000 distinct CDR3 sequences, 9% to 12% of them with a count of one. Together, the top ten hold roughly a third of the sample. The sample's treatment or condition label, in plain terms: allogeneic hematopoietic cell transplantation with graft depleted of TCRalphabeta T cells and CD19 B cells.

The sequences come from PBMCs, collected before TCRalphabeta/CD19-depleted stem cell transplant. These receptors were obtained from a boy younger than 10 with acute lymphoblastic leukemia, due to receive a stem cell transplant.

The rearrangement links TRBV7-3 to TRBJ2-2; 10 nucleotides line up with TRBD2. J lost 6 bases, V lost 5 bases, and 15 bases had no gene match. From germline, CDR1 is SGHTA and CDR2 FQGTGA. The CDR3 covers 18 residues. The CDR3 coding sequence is TGTGCCAGCAGCCCATCAATTTCAGCGGGAGGGGTATCCGGGGAGCTGTTTTTT. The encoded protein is CASSPSISAGGVSGELFF. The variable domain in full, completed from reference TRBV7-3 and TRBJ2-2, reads GAGVSQTPSNKVTEKGKYVELRCDPISGHTALYWYRQSLGQGPEFLIYFQGTGAADDSGLPNDRFFAVRPEGSVSTLKIQRTERGDSAVYLCASSPSISAGGVSGELFFGEGSRLTVL.

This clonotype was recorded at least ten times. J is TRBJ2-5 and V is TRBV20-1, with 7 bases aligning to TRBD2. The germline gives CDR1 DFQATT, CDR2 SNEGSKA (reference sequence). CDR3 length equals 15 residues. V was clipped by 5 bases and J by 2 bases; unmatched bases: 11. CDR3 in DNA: TGCAGTGCTTTCGCGCCTAGCGGAGATCAAGAGACCCAGTACTTC. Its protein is CSAFAPSGDQETQYF.

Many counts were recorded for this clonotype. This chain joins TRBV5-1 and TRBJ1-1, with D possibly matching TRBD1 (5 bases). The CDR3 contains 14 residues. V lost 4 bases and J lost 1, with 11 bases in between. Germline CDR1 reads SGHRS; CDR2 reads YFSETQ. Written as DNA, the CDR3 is TGCGCCAGCAGCCTTCAAACAGGGAACACTGAAGCTTTCTTT. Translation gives CASSLQTGNTEAFF.

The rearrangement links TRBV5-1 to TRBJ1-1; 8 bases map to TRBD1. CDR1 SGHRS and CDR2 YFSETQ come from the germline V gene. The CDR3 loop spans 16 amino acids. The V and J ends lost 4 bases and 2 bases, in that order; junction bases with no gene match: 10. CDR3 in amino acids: CASSPWTGLNNTEAFF. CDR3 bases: TGCGCCAGCAGCCCGTGGACAGGGCTCAATAACACTGAAGCTTTCTTT.

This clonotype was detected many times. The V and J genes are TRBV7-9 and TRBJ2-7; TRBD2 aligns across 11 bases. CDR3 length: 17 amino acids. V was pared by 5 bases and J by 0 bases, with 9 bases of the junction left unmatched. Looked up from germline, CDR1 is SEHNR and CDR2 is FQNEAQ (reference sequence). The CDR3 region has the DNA TGTGCCAGCAGCGGCGGACTAGCGGGCCCTAGCTCCTACGAGCAGTACTTC. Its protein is CASSGGLAGPSSYEQYF.

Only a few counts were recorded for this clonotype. The CDR3 region has the DNA TGTGCCAGCAGCTTATCGGGAGTTAGCACAGATACGCAGTATTTT. It codes for CASSLSGVSTDTQYF. The rearrangement links TRBV7-9 to TRBJ2-3; D may be TRBD2 (6 bases). The V and J ends lost 2 bases and 0 bases respectively, with 9 bases between them. Germline V gene data show CDR1 as SEHNR and CDR2 as FQNEAQ (reference sequence). The CDR3 loop spans 15 amino acids.

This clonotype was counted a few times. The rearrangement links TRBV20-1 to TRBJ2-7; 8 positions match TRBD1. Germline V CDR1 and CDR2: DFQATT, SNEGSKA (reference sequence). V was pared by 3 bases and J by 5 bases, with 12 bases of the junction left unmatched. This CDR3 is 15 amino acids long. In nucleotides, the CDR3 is TGCAGTGCTAGGGGCTTTATTGACAGGGGACACGAGCAGTACTTC. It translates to CSARGFIDRGHEQYF.

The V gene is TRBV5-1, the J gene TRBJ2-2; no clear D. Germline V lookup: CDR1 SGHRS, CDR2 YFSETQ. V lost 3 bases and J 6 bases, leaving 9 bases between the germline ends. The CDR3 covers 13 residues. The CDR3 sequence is CASSYPRAGELFF. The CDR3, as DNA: TGCGCCAGCAGCTATCCAAGGGCCGGGGAGCTGTTTTTT.

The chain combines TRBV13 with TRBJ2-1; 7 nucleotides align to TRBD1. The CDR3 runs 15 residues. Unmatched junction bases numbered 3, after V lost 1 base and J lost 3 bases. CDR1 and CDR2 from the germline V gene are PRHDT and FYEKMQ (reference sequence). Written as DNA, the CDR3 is TGTGCCAGCAGCTTAGAAGGGGGCTTCTACAATGAGCAGTTCTTC. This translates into CASSLEGGFYNEQFF.

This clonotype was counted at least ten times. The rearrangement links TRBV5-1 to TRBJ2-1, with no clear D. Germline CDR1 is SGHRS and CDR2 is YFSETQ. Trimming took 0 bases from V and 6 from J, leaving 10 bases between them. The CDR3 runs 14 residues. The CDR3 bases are TGCGCCAGCAGCTTGGCGCAGCTTAGCAATGAGCAGTTCTTC. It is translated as CASSLAQLSNEQFF.